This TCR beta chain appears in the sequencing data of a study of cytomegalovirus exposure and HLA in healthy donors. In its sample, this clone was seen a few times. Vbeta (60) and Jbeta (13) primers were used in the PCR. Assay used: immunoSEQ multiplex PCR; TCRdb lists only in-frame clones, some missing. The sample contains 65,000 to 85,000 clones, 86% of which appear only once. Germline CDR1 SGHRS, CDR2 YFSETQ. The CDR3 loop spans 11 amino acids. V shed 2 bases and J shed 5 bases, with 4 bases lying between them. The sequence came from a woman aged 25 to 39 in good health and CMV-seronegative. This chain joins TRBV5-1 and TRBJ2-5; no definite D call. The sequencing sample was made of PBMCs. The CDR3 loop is CASSLEETQYF. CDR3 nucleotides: TGCGCCAGCAGCTTAGAGGAGACCCAGTACTTC.